This T cell receptor beta chain was captured in a study of tumor and adjacent non-tumor tissue in lung cancer. Overall study: Around 4.5 million productive TCRbeta reads were obtained per sample on average. Study-level findings and limits: Compared with tumor, normal lung showed significantly lower TCR diversity.

A modified ARM-PCR protocol with three rounds of nested PCR amplified TCRbeta. In TCRdb, the multiplex PCR reads were re-called with MiXCR into one record per CDR3 protein. The data contain over 110,000 distinct CDR3 sequences, around 61% of them seen just once; the ten biggest clones take up 18%. No cell sorting was done before RNA was extracted from the tissue. Newly diagnosed lung cancer patients had thoracic surgery in China, August–late 2014, without prior chemotherapy. On this clonotype: Its antigen is not identified. A single base separates this from a much larger clone, so it may be a read error.

Sequenced input: lung tumor tissue. The clonotype originates from a man aged 55 to 70 with small cell lung cancer.

CDR3 in amino acids: CSARDTQGKTWELFF. The CDR3, as DNA: TGCAGTGCTAGAGATACCCAGGGGAAGACCTGGGAGCTGTTTTTT. The rearrangement joins TRBV20-1 to TRBJ2-2, with D perhaps TRBD1 (6 bases). The CDR3 has 15 residues. V lost 0 bases, J lost 9 bases, and 17 bases lay in between. The germline CDR1 and CDR2 sequences are DFQATT and SNEGSKA (reference sequence).